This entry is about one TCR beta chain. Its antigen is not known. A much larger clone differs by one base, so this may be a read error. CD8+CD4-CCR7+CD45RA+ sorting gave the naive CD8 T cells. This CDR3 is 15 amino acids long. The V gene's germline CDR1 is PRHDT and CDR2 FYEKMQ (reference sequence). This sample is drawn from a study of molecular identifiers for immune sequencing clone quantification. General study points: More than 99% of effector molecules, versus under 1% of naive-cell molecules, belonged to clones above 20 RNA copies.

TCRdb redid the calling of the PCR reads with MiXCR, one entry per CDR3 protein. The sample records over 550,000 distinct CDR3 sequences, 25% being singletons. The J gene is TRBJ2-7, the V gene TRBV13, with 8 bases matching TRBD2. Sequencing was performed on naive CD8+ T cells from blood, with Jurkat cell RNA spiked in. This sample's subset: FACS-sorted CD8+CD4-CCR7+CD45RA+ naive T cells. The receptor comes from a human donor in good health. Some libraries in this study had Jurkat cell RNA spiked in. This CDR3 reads CASSSRGSGAWERYF. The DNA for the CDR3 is TGTGCCAGCAGCTCCCGAGGTAGCGGGGCCTGGGAGCGGTACTTC.